This T cell receptor beta chain was sequenced during a study of STAT3 mutations in large granular lymphocyte leukemia. Overall study findings and caveats: Suggested: STAT3 mutation was not the ancestral event for these clonal expansions. In T-cell large granular lymphocyte leukemia, about half of patients showed multiple immunodominant subclonotypes.

Looked up from germline, CDR1 is KGHSH and CDR2 is LQKENI. This CDR3 comprises 13 residues. Trimming removed 0 bases from V and 7 bases from J, with 7 bases in between. In the case of this clone: The target antigen is unknown.

Average productive template count per sample was approximately 41,000. The assay was immunoSEQ multiplex PCR, and TCRdb's table has in-frame clones only and misses some. The data contain under 15,000 clones, roughly 80% of them singletons. The rearrangement links TRBV18 to TRBJ2-1; no reliable D call. This clonotype was sampled from a man between 60 and 75 years old with T-cell large granular lymphocyte leukemia. Some clones in this sample may be carry-over from other donors' samples. Sequenced: peripheral blood mononuclear cells. CDR3 DNA sequence: TGTGCCAGCTCACCACCGTCACGGAATGAGCAGTTCTTC. This encodes CASSPPSRNEQFF.